The present T cell receptor beta chain was sequenced within a study of OX40 agonist ivuxolimab in advanced cancers. Study-wide context: Those treated in dose escalation had hepatocellular carcinoma, melanoma, renal cell cancer or head and neck cancer. Two patients with cutaneous melanoma and one with hepatocellular carcinoma, three in total, showed partial responses.

The table came from immunoSEQ multiplex PCR; TCRdb's copy has only in-frame clones and leaves some out. This table holds 45,000 to 55,000 clones, approximately 81% found once. Systemic immunosuppression or autoimmune disease history was grounds to exclude patients. Comments on this clone: Its target is not known.

Study-level results: The antigens recognized by the expanded peripheral T cells, that is their antigen specificity, were not determined.

Sequences were derived from CD4+ or CD8+ T cells sorted from blood, sampled in a trial of the OX40 agonist ivuxolimab. This TCR was sampled from an adult with an advanced solid tumor such as melanoma, head and neck, liver or kidney cancer.

Here the CDR3 DNA reads TGTGCCAGCAGCCCCTCCGACAGATATAGCACAGATACGCAGTATTTT. Its protein is CASSPSDRYSTDTQYF. The rearrangement uses TRBV5-5 and TRBJ2-3, with D possibly TRBD1 on 5 matching bases. V dropped 4 bases and J dropped 0 bases, with 15 bases sitting between them. Germline loops: CDR1 SGHKS, CDR2 YYEKEE (reference sequence). The CDR3 contains 16 residues.